The clone carrying this T cell receptor beta chain came up once. The sample comes from a study of T cells in Graves' hyperthyroidism and ophthalmopathy. V was pared by 6 bases and J by 8 bases, with 9 bases of the junction left unmatched. The CDR3 length is 14 residues. CDR1 is MNHNS and CDR2 is SASEGT in the germline V gene. What was amplified from RNA transcripts were TCR beta CDR3 regions. The study used the HTBI primer set for a first-round RT-PCR of the TCR CDR3. One entry per CDR3 protein, called by TCRdb with MiXCR from the multiplex PCR reads. This table has 250,000 to 300,000 distinct CDR3 sequences, approximately 14% appearing once.

Sequenced sample: blood. The chain is built from TRBV6-1 and TRBJ2-1; TRBD2 agrees at 8 bases. The TCR was taken from a woman in her forties with Graves' hyperthyroidism. The CDR3: CASRPGLDRDEQFF. For the CDR3, the DNA is TGTGCCAGCAGACCGGGACTAGACCGTGATGAGCAGTTCTTC.